Presented here are 20 T cell receptor beta chains from one specimen sequenced in a study of radiotherapy plus CTLA-4 blockade in lung cancer. Using immunoSEQ multiplex PCR, the repertoire was profiled, and TCRdb retains in-frame clones only, with some absent. The table shows roughly 54,000 clones, with roughly 80% occurring only once. Sequenced here: peripheral blood, sampled from a patient treated with radiotherapy plus ipilimumab. The receptor set was obtained from a human donor with non-small cell lung cancer who had a partial response to radiotherapy plus ipilimumab.

The gene calls are TRBV29-1 and TRBJ2-7; 8 bases agree with TRBD1. Germline V gene lookup returns CDR1 SQVTM and CDR2 ANQGSEA. Trimming removed 7 bases from V and 3 bases from J; junction bases left unmatched: 2. The length of the CDR3 is 11 residues. The CDR3 DNA reads TGCAGCGCCGACAGGGGCTACGAGCAGTACTTC. It is translated as CSADRGYEQYF.

This chain links TRBV4-2 with TRBJ2-7; 13 nucleotides agree with TRBD2. Germline assignment: CDR1 LGHNA and CDR2 YNFKEQ. J gave up 2 bases and V 4 bases, and 5 bases lay outside the gene matches. The CDR3 sequence is 16 residues long. CDR3: CASSPGLAGTTYEQYF. For the CDR3, the DNA is TGTGCCAGCAGCCCGGGACTAGCGGGGACAACCTACGAGCAGTACTTC.

The chain uses TRBV12-2 and TRBJ1-2. TRBV12-2 corresponds to a pseudogene. There are 15 residues in the CDR3. CDR3 nucleotides: TGTGCAAGTCGCTTAGAAGGGAGCGTAACGTATGGCTACACCTTC. Its translation is CASRLEGSVTYGYTF.

The chain couples TRBV5-1 to TRBJ1-2, with a weak D call TRBD1 (6 bases). CDR1 and CDR2 from the germline V gene are SGHRS and YFSETQ. This CDR3 is built from 12 residues. Trimming took 4 bases from V and 12 from J, leaving 16 bases between them. CDR3 coding DNA: TGCGCCAGCAGCGACACAGGGCTCTCGAACACCTTC. It is translated as CASSDTGLSNTF.

This chain joins TRBV7-8 and TRBJ1-2, with 7 bases matching TRBD1. The CDR3 sequence is 15 residues long. Trimming removed 0 bases from V and 8 bases from J; junction bases left unmatched: 9. CDR1 SGHVS and CDR2 FQNEAQ come from the germline V gene. Here the CDR3 DNA reads TGTGCCAGCAGCTTAGCGCGTGACAGGGAAGGCGGCTACACCTTC. Translating gives CASSLARDREGGYTF.

The chain recombines TRBV7-3 with TRBJ1-4; TRBD1 aligns across 12 bases. The V segment lost 4 bases and the J segment 5 bases; nucleotides outside the gene matches: 5. Germline CDR1 reads SGHTA; CDR2 reads FQGTGA. The CDR3 contains 16 residues. The CDR3 bases are TGTGCCAGCAGCTGGGGGACAGGGGGCGTGAATGAAAAACTGTTTTTT. This translates into CASSWGTGGVNEKLFF.

The chain links TRBV2 to TRBJ1-2, with no clear D. In germline, CDR1 is SNHLY, CDR2 FYNNEI. The V end lost 8 bases, the J end lost 2 bases, and 6 bases lay between the germline ends. The CDR3 consists of 11 residues. The CDR3 region is CASVENYGYTF. Here the CDR3 DNA reads TGTGCCAGCGTAGAGAACTATGGCTACACCTTC.

The V and J genes are TRBV11-2 and TRBJ2-3, with 8 nucleotides matching TRBD2. The J segment lost 3 bases and the V segment lost 0 bases, leaving 2 bases of the junction unmatched. Germline-derived CDR1 and CDR2 are SGHAT and FQNNGV. The CDR3 runs 15 residues. CDR3 amino acids: CASSLEASGTDTQYF. CDR3 coding DNA: TGTGCCAGCAGCTTAGAGGCTAGCGGGACAGATACGCAGTATTTT.

The CDR3 is CASSNLAGGTDTQYF. CDR3 DNA sequence: TGTGCCAGCAGTAACCTAGCGGGGGGCACAGATACGCAGTATTTT. V is TRBV7-3 and J is TRBJ2-3; 10 nucleotides agree with TRBD2. The V segment lost 6 bases and the J segment 1 base; nucleotides outside the gene matches: 4. From germline, CDR1 is SGHTA and CDR2 FQGTGA. This CDR3 is built from 15 residues.

J is TRBJ2-7 and V is TRBV15; perhaps TRBD1 as D (6 bases). There are 13 residues in the CDR3. Germline values: CDR1 LNHNV, CDR2 YYDKDF (reference sequence). Deletions cut 2 bases from V and 6 bases from J, with 11 bases between. The CDR3 region has the DNA TGTGCCACCAGCAGAAAACAGGGTCCCGAGCAGTACTTC. Translating it yields CATSRKQGPEQYF.

This clone was seen only once. The chain uses TRBV6-4 and TRBJ2-2; the D gene is possibly TRBD1 (6 bases). The CDR3 consists of 14 residues. Deletions cut 6 bases from V and 2 bases from J, with 10 bases between. Germline CDR1 reads MRHNA; CDR2 reads SNTAGT. The CDR3 DNA reads TGTGCCAGCAGCCAGGGGACCAACACCGGGGAGCTGTTTTTT. Residues: CASSQGTNTGELFF.

The chain couples TRBV11-2 to TRBJ1-1; 7 bases agree with TRBD1. Per germline, CDR1 SGHAT and CDR2 FQNNGV. This CDR3 contains 19 residues. Unmatched junction bases numbered 18, after V lost 5 bases and J lost 0 bases. CDR3 loop: CASSAHQPGQISMNTEAFF. CDR3 bases: TGTGCCAGCAGCGCGCACCAACCGGGACAGATAAGCATGAACACTGAAGCTTTCTTT.

The genes are TRBV19 and TRBJ1-5; 10 bases align to TRBD1. Germline V gene sequence: CDR1 LNHDA, CDR2 SQIVND (reference sequence). The V and J ends lost 8 bases and 2 bases, in that order; junction bases with no gene match: 9. There are 16 residues in the CDR3. The CDR3 nucleotides read TGTGCCAGTTCCGGGACAGGGGTTAGGGGCAATCAGCCCCAGCATTTT. This encodes CASSGTGVRGNQPQHF.

The chain employs TRBV19 and TRBJ1-2; 10 bases are a match to TRBD1. V trimming: 8 bases; J trimming: 6 bases; junction bases outside the gene matches: 0. This CDR3 spans 11 amino acids. Germline CDR1 is LNHDA and CDR2 is SQIVND (reference sequence). The CDR3 region is CASGQGDGYTF. CDR3 sequence (DNA): TGTGCCAGTGGACAGGGGGATGGCTACACCTTC.

The chain links TRBV29-1 to TRBJ2-3; 9 bases fit TRBD1. V shed 6 bases and J 8 bases; nucleotides not matched to a gene: 15. From germline, CDR1 is SQVTM and CDR2 ANQGSEA. The CDR3 consists of 15 residues. In DNA form, the CDR3 reads TGCAGCGTCCCCGGGACAGGGAGGCGAGCTGGTACGCAGTATTTT. Protein: CSVPGTGRRAGTQYF.

On this clone itself: Additional DNA sequences in this sample encode the identical CDR3. The CDR3 DNA reads TGTGCCAGCAGCTCCATGACTAGCGGAGGAAGGACAGATACGCAGTATTTT. It codes for CASSSMTSGGRTDTQYF. This chain uses TRBV11-2 with TRBJ2-3; 9 bases are shared with TRBD2. Germline V CDR1 and CDR2: SGHAT, FQNNGV. The CDR3 totals 17 residues. Germline trimming cut 4 bases from V and 3 bases from J; bases unmatched to any gene: 11.

The chain carries TRBV7-8 and TRBJ1-1, with 9 bases fitting TRBD1. J gave up 7 bases and V 5 bases, and 8 bases lay outside the gene matches. Germline V gene data show CDR1 as SGHVS and CDR2 as FQNEAQ. This CDR3 has 14 amino acids. CDR3 region: CASSAGTGTIEAFF. In DNA form, the CDR3 reads TGTGCCAGCAGCGCCGGGACAGGGACTATTGAAGCTTTCTTT.

The chain joins TRBV19 to TRBJ2-1; 7 positions match TRBD2. The CDR3 has 15 amino acids. Trimming took 6 bases from V and 4 from J; bases not matched to a gene: 9. CDR1 and CDR2 from the germline V gene are LNHDA and SQIVND (reference sequence). The DNA of the CDR3 is TGTGCCAGTAGCCTTTCCCTTAGCGGGTACAATGAGCAGTTCTTC. This translates into CASSLSLSGYNEQFF.

This clone was observed a few times. The chain carries TRBV14 and TRBJ2-7; 11 bases match TRBD2. The length of the CDR3 is 15 residues. Germline V gene sequence: CDR1 SGHDN, CDR2 FVKESK. V trimming: 3 bases; J trimming: 3 bases; junction bases outside the gene matches: 4. CDR3 amino acids: CASSHATSGGYEQYF. In DNA, the CDR3 is TGTGCCAGCAGCCATGCCACTAGCGGGGGCTACGAGCAGTACTTC.

The chain carries TRBV5-5 and TRBJ1-1, with 8 bases that match TRBD1. This CDR3 has 16 amino acids. Trimming removed 0 bases from V and 3 bases from J; junction bases left unmatched: 7. CDR1 is SGHKS and CDR2 is YYEKEE in the germline V gene (reference sequence). CDR3 protein: CASSLVVRTGHTEAFF. The CDR3 nucleotides are TGTGCCAGCAGCTTGGTCGTCCGGACAGGGCACACTGAAGCTTTCTTT.